This TCR beta chain appears in the sequencing data of a study of beta chain features in type 1 diabetes. Findings of the study overall: PCR might preferentially amplify shorter templates, equally in patients and controls. Junctions at VDJ sites from type 1 diabetes patients had fewer insertions and more deletions. Since sequencing was performed on cDNA, cells with high TCR expression could be over-represented.

Expressed TCRB transcripts were sequenced, since all the RNA that had been isolated was reverse transcribed. Sequencing was performed with immunoSEQ multiplex PCR; in TCRdb, only in-frame clones are kept and a portion is missing. The sample records 850,000 to 900,000 clones, under 20% being singletons. Concerning this clone: Its target is unknown.

This CDR3 is built from 13 residues. Germline V gene data show CDR1 as MNHEY and CDR2 as SVGAGI. Trimming removed 6 bases from V and 7 bases from J, with 12 bases in between. The V gene is TRBV6-5, the J gene TRBJ1-4, with a weak D call TRBD1 (5 bases). Input material: naive CD4+ T cells from blood. The clonotype originates from a woman between 18 and 29 years old in good health. Here the CDR3 reads CASRIQGGEKLFF. Written as DNA, the CDR3 is TGTGCCAGCAGAATTCAGGGTGGTGAAAAACTGTTTTTT.